This TCR beta chain was obtained from a study of blood T cells in healthy people across ages. Together with a sample-barcoded 5' primer, a J-beta primer mix was included in a second PCR lasting about 6 to 11 cycles. Each cDNA molecule, via a template-switch adaptor with 12 random nucleotides, was tagged. MiXCR was run by TCRdb on the 5' RACE reads, yielding one entry per CDR3 protein. The sample consists of hundreds of thousands of distinct CDR3 sequences, just under 25% of them appearing once. Study findings and constraints: CMV status of donors was unknown, possibly confounding expanded clonotype changes.

This clonotype was seen a few times. Its antigen is undetermined. The CDR3 has 13 amino acids. Germline assignment: CDR1 KGHDR and CDR2 SFDVKD. V shed 3 bases, J shed 5 bases, and the junction held 3 bases outside the gene matches. This sample was also put to use in a study of T cells of mothers and their children. That source notes: Samples were obtained from a few healthy Caucasian mothers and their six children. Primer M1S, used in the second PCR, introduced sample barcodes and 2-4 random nucleotides.

This sequence originates from a boy under 18 in good health. The V gene is TRBV24-1, the J gene TRBJ2-7, with 7 bases that match TRBD2. Material: blood. CDR3 DNA sequence: TGTGCCACCAGTGATGGGGACTATAACGAGCAGTACTTC. This gives the protein CATSDGDYNEQYF.